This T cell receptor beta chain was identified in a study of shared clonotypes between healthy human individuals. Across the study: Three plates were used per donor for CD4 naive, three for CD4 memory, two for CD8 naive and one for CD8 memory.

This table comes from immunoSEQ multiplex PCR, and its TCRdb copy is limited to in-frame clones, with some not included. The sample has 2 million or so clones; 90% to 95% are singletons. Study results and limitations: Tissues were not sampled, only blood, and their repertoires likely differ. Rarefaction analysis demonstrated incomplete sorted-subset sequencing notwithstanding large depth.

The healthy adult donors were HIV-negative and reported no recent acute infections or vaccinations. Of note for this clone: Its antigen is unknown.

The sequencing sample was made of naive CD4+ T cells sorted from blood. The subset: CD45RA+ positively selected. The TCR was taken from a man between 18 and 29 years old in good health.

The CDR3 region has the DNA TGCGCCAGCAGCCCCGGGAGGGTGGTAACTAATGAAAAACTGTTTTTT. Amino acid sequence: CASSPGRVVTNEKLFF. This rearrangement joins TRBV4-3 to TRBJ1-4; D gene ambiguous. Between the trimmed V and J ends, which lost 4 bases and 1 base, there was a span of 13 bases. This CDR3 spans 16 amino acids. Germline V gene lookup returns CDR1 LGHNA and CDR2 YSLEER.